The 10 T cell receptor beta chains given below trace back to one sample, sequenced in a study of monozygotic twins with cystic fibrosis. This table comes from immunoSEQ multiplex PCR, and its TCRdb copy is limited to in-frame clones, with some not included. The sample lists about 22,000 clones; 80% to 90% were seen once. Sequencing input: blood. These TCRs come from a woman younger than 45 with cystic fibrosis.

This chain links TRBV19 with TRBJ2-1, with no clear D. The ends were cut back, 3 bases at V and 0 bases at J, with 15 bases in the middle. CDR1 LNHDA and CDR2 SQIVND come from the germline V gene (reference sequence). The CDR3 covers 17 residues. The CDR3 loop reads CASSILPDGNSYNEQFF. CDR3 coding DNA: TGTGCCAGTAGTATCCTACCCGACGGTAACTCCTACAATGAGCAGTTCTTC. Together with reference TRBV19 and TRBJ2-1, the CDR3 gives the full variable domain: DGGITQSPKYLFRKEGQNVTLSCEQNLNHDAMYWYRQDPGQGLRLIYYSQIVNDFQKGDIAEGYSVSREKKESFPLTVTSAQKNPTAFYLCASSILPDGNSYNEQFFGPGTRLTVL.

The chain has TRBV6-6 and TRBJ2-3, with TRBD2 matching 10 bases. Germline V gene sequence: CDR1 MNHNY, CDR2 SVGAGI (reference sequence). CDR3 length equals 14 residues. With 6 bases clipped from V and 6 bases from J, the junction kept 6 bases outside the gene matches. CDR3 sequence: CASSQGTSADTQYF. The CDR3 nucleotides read TGTGCCAGCAGCCAAGGGACTAGCGCGGATACGCAGTATTTT.

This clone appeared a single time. CDR3 bases: TGTGCCAGCAGCCCGATATCGACAGGGACCGGCTACACCTTC. This translates into CASSPISTGTGYTF. The chain couples TRBV27 to TRBJ1-2, with TRBD1 identical over 7 bases. V shed 6 bases, J shed 8 bases, and the junction held 12 bases outside the gene matches. This CDR3 is 14 amino acids long. Germline V gives CDR1 MNHEY, CDR2 SMNVEV (reference sequence).

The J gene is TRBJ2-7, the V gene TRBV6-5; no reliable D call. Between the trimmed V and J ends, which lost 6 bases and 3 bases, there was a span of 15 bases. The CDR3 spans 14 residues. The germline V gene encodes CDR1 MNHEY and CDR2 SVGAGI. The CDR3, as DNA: TGTGCCAGCAGCAACTCCAACTCGCTCTACGAGCAGTACTTC. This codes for CASSNSNSLYEQYF.

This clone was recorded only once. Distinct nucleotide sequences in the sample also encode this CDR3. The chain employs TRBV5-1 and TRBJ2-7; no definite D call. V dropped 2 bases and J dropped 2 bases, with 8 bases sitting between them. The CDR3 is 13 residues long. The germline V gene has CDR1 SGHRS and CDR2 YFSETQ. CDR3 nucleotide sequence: TGCGCCAGCAGCTTCGGACGGCCCTACGAGCAGTACTTC. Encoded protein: CASSFGRPYEQYF.

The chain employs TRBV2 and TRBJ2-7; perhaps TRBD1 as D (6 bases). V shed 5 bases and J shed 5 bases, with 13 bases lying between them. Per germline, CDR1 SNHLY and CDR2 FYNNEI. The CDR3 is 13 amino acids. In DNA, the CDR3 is TGTGCCAGCAGTCCCCGATGGGGGCACGAGCAGTACTTC. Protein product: CASSPRWGHEQYF.

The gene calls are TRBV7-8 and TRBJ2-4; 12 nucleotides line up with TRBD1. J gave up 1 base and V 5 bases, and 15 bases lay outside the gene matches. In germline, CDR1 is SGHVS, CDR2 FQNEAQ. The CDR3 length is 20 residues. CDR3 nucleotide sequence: TGTGCCAGCAGCCGAAGAAAGCCCGGGACAGGGGGCGAGGCCAAAAACATTCAGTACTTC. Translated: CASSRRKPGTGGEAKNIQYF.

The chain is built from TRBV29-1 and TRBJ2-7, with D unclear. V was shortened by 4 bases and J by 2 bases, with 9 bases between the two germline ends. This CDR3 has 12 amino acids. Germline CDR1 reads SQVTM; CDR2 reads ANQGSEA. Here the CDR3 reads CSVAGGAYEQYF. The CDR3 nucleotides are TGCAGCGTTGCCGGTGGGGCCTACGAGCAGTACTTC.

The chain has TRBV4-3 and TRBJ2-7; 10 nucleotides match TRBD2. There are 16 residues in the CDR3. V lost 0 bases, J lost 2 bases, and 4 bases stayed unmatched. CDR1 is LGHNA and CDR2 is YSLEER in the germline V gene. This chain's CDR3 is CASSQDKSGGAYEQYF. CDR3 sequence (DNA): TGCGCCAGCAGCCAAGACAAAAGCGGGGGGGCCTACGAGCAGTACTTC.

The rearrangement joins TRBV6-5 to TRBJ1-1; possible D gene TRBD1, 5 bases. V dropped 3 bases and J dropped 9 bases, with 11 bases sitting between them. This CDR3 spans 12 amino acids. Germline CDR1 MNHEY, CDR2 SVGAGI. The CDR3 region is CASSYRGLKAFF. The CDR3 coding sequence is TGTGCCAGCAGTTATAGGGGTTTGAAAGCTTTCTTT.